Below are 28 T cell receptor beta chains sequenced from a single sample in a study of T cells in Graves' hyperthyroidism and ophthalmopathy. The CDR3 regions of TCR beta were amplified from RNA transcripts. HTBI primers were used for first-round RT-PCR of the TCR CDR3. TCRdb redid the calling of the multiplex PCR reads with MiXCR, one entry per CDR3 protein. The data contain approximately 420,000 distinct CDR3 sequences, roughly an eighth of them seen just once; the ten biggest clones take up 5.3%. Sequencing input: blood. The receptors come from a woman younger than 30 with Graves' hyperthyroidism.

This clonotype appeared many times. V gene TRBV20-1 combines with J gene TRBJ2-1, with 8 positions matching TRBD2. V lost 1 base to trimming and J lost 8 bases; unmatched junction nucleotides: 13. The CDR3 extends over 16 amino acids. CDR1 DFQATT and CDR2 SNEGSKA come from the germline V gene (reference sequence). The CDR3 is CSARVSLSGRGYEQFF. The CDR3 nucleotides are TGCAGTGCTAGAGTCTCTTTGAGCGGGAGAGGCTATGAGCAGTTCTTC.

The table lists this clonotype with a few counts. This may come from a read error, since a much larger clone is one base off. This chain joins TRBV11-2 and TRBJ2-7; D gene ambiguous. The V end was cut by 5 bases, the J end by 3 bases, with 8 bases between. Germline loops: CDR1 SGHAT, CDR2 FQNNGV. This CDR3 has 12 residues. The CDR3 here is CASSPGYYEQYF. CDR3 bases: TGTGCCAGCAGCCCGGGCTACTACGAGCAGTACTTC.

The rearrangement links TRBV29-1 to TRBJ1-1; a possible D gene is TRBD1 (5 bases). The V end was cut by 6 bases, the J end by 3 bases, with 23 bases between. Germline CDR1 is SQVTM and CDR2 is ANQGSEA. There are 16 residues in the CDR3. CDR3: CSVSPRGRITHTEAFF. The CDR3 DNA follows: TGCAGCGTCAGCCCCCGGGGCCGAATCACTCACACTGAAGCTTTCTTT.

The genes are TRBV5-8 and TRBJ2-3; D call uncertain. The CDR3 loop spans 16 amino acids. The ends were cut back, 0 bases at V and 2 bases at J, with 13 bases in the middle. Germline V gene data show CDR1 as SGHTS and CDR2 as YDEGEE. The CDR3 loop is CASSLGPDTVTDTQYF. CDR3 sequence (DNA): TGTGCCAGCAGCTTGGGGCCGGATACTGTCACAGATACGCAGTATTTT.

For this clonotype: A much larger clone is a single base away; this may be a read error. The genes are TRBV20-1 and TRBJ2-1, with 8 bases matching TRBD2. Judging by the DNA end, TRBJ2-7 fits better; the J call may be wrong. This CDR3 is 12 amino acids long. Germline V gene data show CDR1 as DFQATT and CDR2 as SNEGSKA (reference sequence). The CDR3: CSGAGEYNEQYF. The CDR3 DNA reads as TGCAGTGGAGCGGGAGAATACAATGAGCAGTACTTC.

This clonotype was observed a handful of times. The genes are TRBV13 and TRBJ2-1; 10 positions agree with TRBD2. The V segment lost 5 bases and the J segment 6 bases; nucleotides outside the gene matches: 10. Germline V gives CDR1 PRHDT, CDR2 FYEKMQ (reference sequence). CDR3 size: 16 residues. Written as DNA, the CDR3 is TGTGCCAGCAGCCAAGAAGCGGGAGGGCCCGTCAATGAGCAGTTCTTC. This translates into CASSQEAGGPVNEQFF. The variable domain in full, with the rest retrieved from reference TRBV13 and TRBJ2-1, is AAGVIQSPRHLIKEKRETATLKCYPIPRHDTVYWYQQGPGQDPQFLISFYEKMQSDKGSIPDRFSAQQFSDYHSELNMSSLELGDSALYFCASSQEAGGPVNEQFFGPGTRLTVL.

V usage is TRBV28 and J usage is TRBJ2-7; D is perhaps TRBD2 (6 bases). V lost 6 bases to trimming and J lost 8 bases, with 14 bases between them. The CDR3 totals 12 residues. Germline CDR1 is MDHEN and CDR2 is SYDVKM. The CDR3 region is CASSSTSQKQYF. CDR3 DNA sequence: TGTGCCAGCAGCTCGACTAGTCAAAAGCAGTACTTC.

This clonotype was counted ten times or more. J is TRBJ1-1 and V is TRBV11-2; no clear D gene. Germline V gene lookup returns CDR1 SGHAT and CDR2 FQNNGV. The CDR3 is 13 residues long. V gave up 3 bases and J gave up 4 bases, with 9 bases separating them. CDR3 protein: CASSLSSITEAFF. CDR3 coding DNA: TGTGCCAGCAGCTTGTCCTCGATCACTGAAGCTTTCTTT.

The chain employs TRBV28 and TRBJ1-2, with 9 bases matching TRBD1. CDR1 is MDHEN, CDR2 SYDVKM, per germline. The CDR3 covers 14 residues. V gave up 7 bases and J gave up 5 bases; unmatched junction bases: 8. DNA for the CDR3: TGTGCCAGCAAACCGGGACAGGGAGGGTATGGCTACACCTTC. It encodes CASKPGQGGYGYTF.

The table lists this clonotype with many counts. J is TRBJ2-5 and V is TRBV7-2; D is unclear. The ends were cut back, 2 bases at V and 1 base at J, with 5 bases in the middle. The V gene's germline CDR1 is SGHTA and CDR2 FQGNSA. The CDR3 loop spans 13 amino acids. Here the CDR3 DNA reads TGTGCCAGCAGCTTAAGGTTCCAAGAGACCCAGTACTTC. This codes for CASSLRFQETQYF.

This clonotype turned up a few times. At one end, the junction sequence differs from germline, possibly due to a read error. This sequence joins TRBV7-9 and TRBJ2-6, with a weak D call TRBD1 (5 bases). This CDR3 comprises 18 residues. Germline lookup yields CDR1 SEHNR and CDR2 FQNEAQ (reference sequence). CDR3 protein: CASSLAGGPLSGANVLAF. Written as DNA, the CDR3 is TGTGCCAGCAGCTTAGCCGGCGGACCGCTCTCTGGGGCCAACGTCCTGGCTTTC.

This clonotype has more than one count but fewer than ten. The V call is TRBV4-1, the J call TRBJ2-2, with D perhaps matching TRBD2 (5 bases). Trimming cost V 6 bases and J 3 bases, with 11 bases left between them. Germline lookup yields CDR1 MGHRA and CDR2 YSYEKL. The CDR3 totals 14 residues. The CDR3 sequence: CASRLVFDTGELFF. The DNA for the CDR3 is TGCGCCAGCAGACTAGTTTTTGACACCGGGGAGCTGTTTTTT.

This clonotype was detected only a few times. Germline is not matched at one junction end, which may reflect a read error. This chain joins TRBV28 and TRBJ2-7; D unclear. The germline V gene has CDR1 MDHEN and CDR2 SYDVKM. The CDR3 is made up of 12 amino acids. The CDR3 is CASSSRSYEQCF. The CDR3 nucleotides read TGTGCCAGCAGTTCGAGGTCCTACGAGCAGTGCTTC.

This clonotype showed up many times. DNA for the CDR3: TGTGCCAGCACCCAGGGAGGGAACCAAGAGACCCAGTACTTC. This encodes CASTQGGNQETQYF. The rearrangement links TRBV12-3 or TRBV12-4 to TRBJ2-5; 7 nucleotides align to TRBD2. The CDR3 is 14 residues long. Germline trimming cut 7 bases from V and 0 bases from J; bases unmatched to any gene: 5.

This clonotype has just a few counts. This chain uses TRBV6-5 with TRBJ1-2; the D is unclear. The CDR3 consists of 14 residues. The germline V and J ends were trimmed by 0 bases and 2 bases, with 7 bases remaining between them. Germline CDR1 and CDR2: MNHEY and SVGAGI. CDR3 DNA: TGTGCCAGCAGTTACTCGAACAGAAACTATGGCTACACCTTC. Protein sequence: CASSYSNRNYGYTF.

The table lists this clonotype with a few counts. CDR3 sequence (DNA): TGTGCCAGCAGCCAAGTTAGGACTAGCGGGACCGGGGAGCTGTTTTTT. Translating it yields CASSQVRTSGTGELFF. The chain joins TRBV3-1 to TRBJ2-2, with 11 bases lining up with TRBD2. Per the germline V gene, CDR1 is LGHDT and CDR2 is YNNKEL (reference sequence). J was trimmed by 5 bases and V by 1 base; bases with no gene match: 3. The CDR3 contains 16 residues. Filled out from reference TRBV3-1 and TRBJ2-2, the complete variable domain reads DTAVSQTPKYLVTQMGNDKSIKCEQNLGHDTMYWYKQDSKKFLKIMFSYNNKELIINETVPNRFSPKSPDKAHLNLHINSLELGDSAVYFCASSQVRTSGTGELFFGEGSRLTVL.

This clonotype was picked up many times. This chain connects TRBV20-1 to TRBJ1-4; no clear D gene. Germline loops: CDR1 DFQATT, CDR2 SNEGSKA (reference sequence). The CDR3 has 12 residues. V was cut by 1 base and J by 11 bases, with 11 bases left in between. In DNA, the CDR3 is TGCAGTGCTAGAGGGCGGCACGAGAAACTGTTTTTT. Residues: CSARGRHEKLFF.

In DNA form, the CDR3 reads TGTGCCAGCAGTCTAGGACAGGGGACATATAACTATGGCTACACCTTC. Protein sequence: CASSLGQGTYNYGYTF. V is TRBV6-1 and J is TRBJ1-2; 9 bases are a match to TRBD1. V was pared by 5 bases and J by 1 base, with 8 bases of the junction left unmatched. CDR3 size: 16 residues. The germline V gene has CDR1 MNHNS and CDR2 SASEGT.

This clonotype showed up many times. The CDR3 DNA reads TGTGCCAGCAACAAAAGGGGGGCTCAAGAGACCCAGTACTTC. This gives the protein CASNKRGAQETQYF. The chain couples TRBV6-2 or TRBV6-3 to TRBJ2-5, with D perhaps TRBD1 or TRBD2 (6 bases each). V was shortened by 7 bases and J by 2 bases, with 14 bases between the two germline ends. Looked up from germline, CDR1 is MNHEY and CDR2 is SVGEGT. The CDR3 consists of 14 residues.

This clonotype was observed at least ten times. The rearrangement links TRBV2 to TRBJ1-5, with 10 bases that match TRBD1. The CDR3 is 17 amino acids. The germline V gene has CDR1 SNHLY and CDR2 FYNNEI. The trim removed 6 bases at V and 7 bases at J, leaving 15 bases unmatched. The DNA for the CDR3 is TGTGCCAGCAGAAGAGCCCGGGACAGGGGTAGTGGACAGCCCCAGCATTTT. Its protein product is CASRRARDRGSGQPQHF.

This clonotype was picked up many times. This chain joins TRBV28 and TRBJ2-7; tentatively, D is TRBD1 or TRBD2 (5 bases each). Germline V gives CDR1 MDHEN, CDR2 SYDVKM. The CDR3 is made up of 14 amino acids. V lost 6 bases and J 3 bases, leaving 15 bases between the germline ends. The CDR3 DNA sequence: TGTGCCAGCAGAGACCGGGACCGCCTCTACGAGCAGTACTTC. This sequence encodes CASRDRDRLYEQYF.

To note about this clonotype: A much larger clone lies a single base off, so this may be a read error. The V gene is TRBV12-3 or TRBV12-4, the J gene TRBJ2-7; D possibly corresponds to TRBD1 (6 bases). V lost 6 bases to trimming and J lost 3 bases, with 15 bases between them. This CDR3 is built from 14 residues. The DNA of the CDR3 is TGTGCCAGCAGCCTTCCGGGACAATACTACGAGCAGTACTTC. Translated, it gives CASSLPGQYYEQYF.

This clonotype came up a few times. V gene TRBV9 combines with J gene TRBJ1-2; D gene unclear. CDR1 and CDR2 (germline): SGDLS, YYNGEE. V was clipped by 3 bases and J by 8 bases, with 26 bases between them. The CDR3 consists of 17 residues. DNA of the CDR3: TGTGCCAGCAGCGCCCCAAGCTGGACTATCTACCGTTCGGGCTACACCTTC. Translating it yields CASSAPSWTIYRSGYTF.

The V and J genes are TRBV4-3 and TRBJ2-7; TRBD2 agrees at 7 bases. Losses at the gene ends were 1 base for V and 3 bases for J; bases not matched to a gene: 9. CDR1 is LGHNA and CDR2 is YSLEER in the germline V gene. This CDR3 spans 16 amino acids. CDR3 in amino acids: CASSQALAAFGYEQYF. CDR3 DNA: TGCGCCAGCAGCCAAGCCCTAGCGGCTTTTGGCTACGAGCAGTACTTC.

This clonotype came up many times. The J gene is TRBJ2-3, the V gene TRBV18, with a possible D match to TRBD2 (5 bases). Trimming left V 8 bases short and J 6 bases short, with 15 bases between. The CDR3 is made up of 13 amino acids. Germline assignment: CDR1 KGHSH and CDR2 LQKENI. This CDR3 is CASGPTPGDTQYF. Written as DNA, the CDR3 is TGTGCCAGCGGCCCCACTCCGGGGGATACGCAGTATTTT.

This rearrangement joins TRBV5-4 to TRBJ2-2; 8 nucleotides agree with TRBD2. The CDR3 runs to 15 residues. The V segment lost 2 bases and the J segment 6 bases; nucleotides outside the gene matches: 6. Germline-derived CDR1 and CDR2 are SGHNT and YYREEE (reference sequence). The CDR3 protein is CASSLSTRGAGELFF. As DNA, the CDR3 is TGTGCCAGCAGCTTAAGCACGCGGGGGGCCGGGGAGCTGTTTTTT.

There are a few counts of this clonotype. This sequence joins TRBV7-9 and TRBJ2-4, with a tentative D call TRBD2 (6 bases). V gave up 5 bases and J gave up 9 bases, with 11 bases separating them. Germline CDR1 reads SEHNR; CDR2 reads FQNEAQ (reference sequence). The CDR3 length is 12 residues. CDR3 region: CASSGDWSIQYF. CDR3 nucleotides: TGTGCCAGCAGCGGGGACTGGAGCATTCAGTACTTC.

CDR3 in DNA: TGCAGTGCTAGCCCCGGGAGGGTCGCCGGGGAGCTGTTTTTT. It yields the protein CSASPGRVAGELFF. The J gene is TRBJ2-2, the V gene TRBV20-1, with 8 bases identical to TRBD2. The V and J ends lost 3 bases and 6 bases, in that order; junction bases with no gene match: 6. The germline gives CDR1 DFQATT, CDR2 SNEGSKA (reference sequence). The CDR3 is 14 amino acids.